The table lists the clone carrying this T cell receptor beta chain with a few counts. The antigen is undetermined. Preparing the TCRbeta library involved the use of unique molecular identifiers. Each CDR3 protein gets one entry after TCRdb re-called the PCR reads with MiXCR. The table has fewer than 550,000 distinct CDR3 sequences, roughly a tenth seen once. The data were taken from a study of T-cell reconstitution after alpha-beta-depleted transplantation in children. The study's findings and limits: Diversity and T-cell counts at one year after transplant derived mostly from new T cells. Several hundred expanded graft clones reportedly gave rise to the alpha-beta T cells present about two months after transplant.

V gave up 3 bases and J gave up 3 bases; unmatched junction bases: 12. Germline assignment: CDR1 KGHSH and CDR2 LQKENI. CDR3 length: 17 residues. The receptor's source is a child aged 2-15 years with inherited bone marrow failure, due to receive a stem cell transplant. The sequenced sample was PBMCs, obtained before TCRalphabeta/CD19-depleted stem cell transplant. The chain joins TRBV18 to TRBJ2-7; 9 nucleotides align to TRBD1. For the CDR3, the DNA is TGTGCCAGCTCACCGACAGGGGGGCAGGGGATACTCTACGAGCAGTACTTC. Its protein is CASSPTGGQGILYEQYF.